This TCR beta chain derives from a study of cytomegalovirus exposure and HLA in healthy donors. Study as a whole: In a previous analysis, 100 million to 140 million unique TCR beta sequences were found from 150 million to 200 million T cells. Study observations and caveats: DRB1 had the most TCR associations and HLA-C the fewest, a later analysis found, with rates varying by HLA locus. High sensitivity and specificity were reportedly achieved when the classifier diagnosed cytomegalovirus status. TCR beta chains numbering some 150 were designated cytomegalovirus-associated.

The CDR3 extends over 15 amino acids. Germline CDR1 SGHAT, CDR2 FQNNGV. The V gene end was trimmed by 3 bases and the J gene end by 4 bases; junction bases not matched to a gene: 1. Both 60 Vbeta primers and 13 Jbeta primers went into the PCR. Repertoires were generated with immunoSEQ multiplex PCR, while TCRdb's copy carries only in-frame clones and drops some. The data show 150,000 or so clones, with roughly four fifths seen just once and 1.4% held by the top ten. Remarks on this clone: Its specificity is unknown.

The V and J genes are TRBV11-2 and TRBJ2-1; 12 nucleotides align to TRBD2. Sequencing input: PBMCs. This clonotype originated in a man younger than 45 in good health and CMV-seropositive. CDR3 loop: CASSLGLAGYNEQFF. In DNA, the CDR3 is TGTGCCAGCAGCTTGGGACTAGCGGGTTACAATGAGCAGTTCTTC.